The 4 T cell receptor beta chains given below trace back to one sample, sequenced in a study of response to subunit inactivated influenza vaccine. In TCRdb, the RT-PCR reads were re-called with MiXCR into one record per CDR3 protein. The sample shows fewer than 700,000 distinct CDR3 sequences, over 10% of them seen only once. The source material was PBMCs from blood, sampled 45 days after vaccination. All receptors derive from a man aged 50-59 years who received an inactivated influenza vaccine.

Only a few counts were recorded for this clonotype. V is TRBV6-2 or TRBV6-3 and J is TRBJ1-2; D is uncertain. The CDR3 extends over 12 amino acids. The germline gives CDR1 MNHEY, CDR2 SVGEGT. Trimming left V 3 bases short and J 13 bases short, with 15 bases between. The DNA of the CDR3 is TGTGCCAGCAGTTATAGGACGAGCCGAAGCACCTTC. This translates into CASSYRTSRSTF.

This sequence joins TRBV7-2 and TRBJ1-1, with unresolved D. Germline CDR1 SGHTA, CDR2 FQGNSA. V was trimmed by 2 bases and J by 1 base, leaving 5 bases between them. The CDR3 sequence is 13 residues long. As DNA, the CDR3 is TGTGCCAGCAGCTTAATGGCGAACACTGAAGCTTTCTTT. Its translation is CASSLMANTEAFF.

This clonotype was detected once. At one end the junction does not follow the germline gene, possibly because of a read error. V gene TRBV12-3 or TRBV12-4 combines with J gene TRBJ1-2; TRBD1 agrees at 10 bases. This CDR3 spans 15 amino acids. This chain's CDR3 is CASSLGTGGPYGSTF. As DNA, the CDR3 is TGTGCCAGCAGTTTAGGGACAGGGGGGCCGTATGGCTCCACCTTC.

This chain links TRBV12-3 or TRBV12-4 with TRBJ2-7; 15 bases map to TRBD2. V lost 3 bases, J lost 2 bases, and 17 bases stayed unmatched. The CDR3 runs 21 residues. This CDR3 reads CASSLILTGGLAGGRTYEQYF. The DNA for the CDR3 is TGTGCCAGCAGTTTGATTCTGACTGGTGGACTAGCGGGAGGGCGAACCTACGAGCAGTACTTC.